Below, one T cell receptor beta chain is given with its context. It lacks a known antigen. No base quality values were provided; no much bigger clone lies one nucleotide off. The CDR3 starts with the cysteine, ends with the phenylalanine, and has 15 residues. Only the CDR3 DNA stays, 45 bases, in frame from base 1. From the germline V gene (reference sequence), CDR1 is SEHNR and CDR2 is FQNEAQ. A distance of 12 bases separates the germline ends of V and J, which lose 1 base and 5 bases respectively. The data were obtained in a study of shared clonotypes between healthy human individuals (dated by TCRdb to the early 2020s). The study in broad terms: The cohort comprised two women and three men aged 18 to 49 years. Blood TCR repertoires of five healthy adults were deeply sequenced to estimate repertoire size and the extent of clonotype sharing between individuals. For each donor, three plates each were used for CD4 naive and CD4 memory, two plates were used for CD8 naive, and one plate was used for CD8 memory. Each donor's leukapheresis produced roughly between roughly 0.94 and 9.5 billion PBMCs. To increase sequencing depth and limit assay-specific biases, TCR repertoire library preparation and sequencing were carried out by different laboratories using diverse techniques. Broader findings and caveats from the paper: Compared with non-shared clonotypes, the clonotypes found in all four sorted-subset donors had higher generation probabilities. Rarefaction of sorted-subset datasets indicated incomplete sequencing despite the large sequencing depth. The small number of donors limited the genetic and exposure-history diversity represented. Across a few donors, around 5% of naive CD4, around 3.3% of naive CD8, approximately 2.5% of memory CD4, and about 0.4% of memory CD8 clonotypes were shared. Based on pairwise subsampling, the degree of clonotype sharing among donors was expected to be affected by sequencing depth. Larger estimated clonotype richness was generally found for naive subsets than for memory subsets. Sampling was restricted to blood, and TCR repertoires in tissue are likely to differ from TCR repertoires in blood.

The donors were healthy, HIV-negative adults with no recently reported acute infections or vaccinations. Every donor was a Caucasian adult residing in Nashville, Tennessee, USA. Magnetic negative selection was used to enrich CD4+ T cells, after which naive cells were positively selected on CD45RA and the negative fraction became the memory subset. Blood was obtained by leukapheresis, after which PBMCs were separated by Ficoll-Histopaque density gradient centrifugation and cryopreserved in liquid nitrogen vapor phase. Analytical flow cytometry was used to check the purity and quantity of each magnetically sorted T cell population. From each sorted fraction, genomic DNA was isolated and quantified by UV absorbance on a Nanodrop 2000c. Using the deep immunoSEQ assay, TCR CDR3 regions were amplified from genomic DNA by multiplex PCR. Genomic DNA extracted from each cell subset was distributed evenly over all wells of several immunoSEQ 96-well plates, and each plate served as one replicate. For sorted subsets, 200 to 250 ng of genomic DNA, equivalent to some 30,000 T cell genomes, went into each replicate PCR. The purified libraries were quantified using a Qubit 3.0 fluorometer, sized with a Bioanalyzer 2100, and then quantified again using the KAPA Library Quantification kit. Every immunoSEQ 96-well plate was sequenced on a dedicated single-read 150-cycle Illumina NextSeq 550 flow cell. Per the source publication's procedure: The immunoSEQ output contained only junctional sequences without quality scores, so filtering could not match that applied to full-length reads. Sequences were annotated with PyIR, a Python wrapper for IgBLAST v1.9, and V/J genes and CDR3 were assigned using IMGT germline references. Any read was removed if the V/J assignment was weak (E-value above 1e-6), the CDR3 was missing, or the read contained stop codons, out-of-frame junctions, or ambiguous translated residues. V3J clonotypes were defined by identical inferred V gene, J gene, and CDR3 amino acid sequence. The percentage overlap between two repertoires was calculated by dividing the number of shared unique clonotypes by the size of the smaller repertoire. Three approaches were used to assess repertoire richness: RTK rarefaction, the Chao1 estimator, and Recon v2.1 estimates of unobserved clonotypes. For all TCRbeta clonotypes obtained by the gDNA method from four donors, generation probabilities were computed with OLGA. Sourced from immuneACCESS, this table was stored by TCRdb with only in-frame sequences that have V and J called. A share of the clones is absent; for the studies checked, an unresolved V gene accounts for under half, and the remainder has no known explanation. V and J calls and clone size are as listed in that table; D and trimming were resolved from the DNA. Recorded for this sample are over 700,000 clones; approximately 72% of them occurred a single time. Less than 2% of the sample is taken by the ten largest.

Sample: memory CD4+ T cells sorted from blood. The sample's cell subset or site label, decoded: CD45RA-negative fraction. The receptor comes from a woman under 40 in good health. Recombination joined TRBV7-9 with TRBJ2-1; TRBD1 is a possible D gene, resting on 5 matching bases. The sequenced DNA is TGTGCCAGCAGCTTAGTTGGGGCCGGCAACAATGAGCAGTTCTTC. This encodes CASSLVGAGNNEQFF.